This T cell receptor beta chain was captured in a study of T cell changes during pregnancy in multiple sclerosis. A few counts support this clone. Produced via immunoSEQ multiplex PCR; TCRdb's table is partial and in-frame only. The sample holds over 90,000 clones, 90% seen once. This CDR3 comprises 15 residues. V shed 3 bases and J 6 bases; nucleotides not matched to a gene: 6. Looked up from germline, CDR1 is MRHNA and CDR2 is SNTAGT. The sequencing here drew on peripheral blood, taken in the second trimester of pregnancy. The V call is TRBV6-4, the J call TRBJ2-1, with 9 nucleotides matching TRBD1. This TCR was recovered from a female donor in good health, enrolled as a control in a pregnancy study. The CDR3 DNA is TGTGCCAGCAGTGAAGGAGGACAGGGGTTCAATGAGCAGTTCTTC. Protein: CASSEGGQGFNEQFF.